These 18 T cell receptor beta chains were all obtained from the same sample, sequenced in a study of OX40 agonist ivuxolimab in advanced cancers. The data were produced by immunoSEQ multiplex PCR, yet TCRdb's version contains in-frame clones alone and is incomplete. Counted here are tens of thousands of clones, 86% occurring once; the ten biggest clones make up about 3%. The sample was CD4+ or CD8+ T cells sorted from blood, taken in a trial of the OX40 agonist ivuxolimab. The receptors come from an adult with an advanced solid tumor such as melanoma, head and neck, liver or kidney cancer.

This sequence joins TRBV10-3 and TRBJ1-1; D is ambiguous. There are 17 residues in the CDR3. Between the trimmed V and J ends, which lost 4 bases and 1 base, there was a span of 19 bases. The germline gives CDR1 ENHRY, CDR2 SYGVKD. The chain's CDR3 is CAISVWGSGIGNTEAFF. The CDR3 DNA sequence: TGTGCCATCAGTGTATGGGGATCGGGGATAGGGAACACTGAAGCTTTCTTT.

The chain is built from TRBV6-1 and TRBJ1-3, with D perhaps TRBD1 (5 bases). The CDR3 sequence is 13 residues long. V lost 3 bases and J lost 9, with 12 bases in between. Germline-derived CDR1 and CDR2 are MNHNS and SASEGT. In nucleotides, the CDR3 is TGTGCCAGCAGTGACGACGCCGGGGGCACCATATATTTT. The encoded protein is CASSDDAGGTIYF.

This chain connects TRBV30 to TRBJ1-5; D perhaps matches TRBD1 (6 bases). The CDR3 contains 14 residues. The germline gives CDR1 GTSNPN, CDR2 SVGIG (reference sequence). V shed 5 bases and J shed 7 bases, with 18 bases lying between them. The CDR3: CAWCQAGAEQPQHF. The CDR3 DNA is TGTGCCTGGTGCCAGGCGGGGGCTGAGCAGCCCCAGCATTTT.

This sequence joins TRBV5-6 and TRBJ1-1; a possible D gene is TRBD1 (6 bases). CDR1 is SGHDT, CDR2 YYEEEE, per germline. Trimming stripped 2 bases from V and 2 bases from J, with 16 bases between. CDR3 length equals 16 residues. CDR3 in amino acids: CASSFGGHLGNTEAFF. CDR3 nucleotides: TGTGCCAGCAGCTTCGGGGGGCACCTGGGAAACACTGAAGCTTTCTTT. Full variable domain (outside the CDR3, taken from reference TRBV5-6 and TRBJ1-1): DAGVTQSPTHLIKTRGQQVTLRCSPKSGHDTVSWYQQALGQGPQFIFQYYEEEERQRGNFPDRFSGHQFPNYSSELNVNALLLGDSALYLCASSFGGHLGNTEAFFGQGTRLTVV.

This sequence joins TRBV6-5 and TRBJ1-5; D gene ambiguous. V lost 0 bases, J lost 6 bases, and 6 bases lay in between. Germline V gives CDR1 MNHEY, CDR2 SVGAGI. The length of the CDR3 is 13 residues. CDR3 sequence (DNA): TGTGCCAGCAGTTACTCGAGTTTTCAGCCCCAGCATTTT. Its translation is CASSYSSFQPQHF.

The chain employs TRBV14 and TRBJ2-7; TRBD1 is a possible D gene (5 bases). Trimming removed 1 base from V and 3 bases from J, with 16 bases in between. This CDR3 spans 16 amino acids. Germline lookup yields CDR1 SGHDN and CDR2 FVKESK. The CDR3 reads CASSQAWTQGIYEQYF. The CDR3 nucleotides read TGTGCCAGCAGCCAAGCATGGACCCAGGGCATCTACGAGCAGTACTTC.

This clone was picked up a small number of times. The genes are TRBV9 and TRBJ1-5, with D unclear. Germline assignment: CDR1 SGDLS and CDR2 YYNGEE. V lost 4 bases to trimming and J lost 6 bases, with 14 bases between them. The CDR3 totals 14 residues. The CDR3 bases are TGTGCCAGCAGCCCTTTTGGAGTGGGTCAGCCCCAGCATTTT. Protein: CASSPFGVGQPQHF.

This chain connects TRBV6-6 to TRBJ2-3; no definite D call. Germline loops: CDR1 MNHNY, CDR2 SVGAGI (reference sequence). The CDR3 covers 13 residues. V was cut by 7 bases and J by 3 bases, with 11 bases left in between. The CDR3 sequence: CASTSYLTDTQYF. CDR3 bases: TGTGCCAGCACCTCCTACTTAACAGATACGCAGTATTTT.

On this clone: Sequence at one end of the junction differs from germline and may be a read error. This chain connects TRBV11-3 to TRBJ2-7; the match to TRBD1 covers 10 bases. The length of the CDR3 is 13 residues. CDR1 and CDR2 (germline): SGHNT, YENEEA. CDR3 residues: CASSSRPGQGGVF. CDR3 nucleotides: TGTGCCAGCAGCTCAAGACCCGGACAGGGGGGGGTCTTC.

This rearrangement joins TRBV7-8 to TRBJ2-1; perhaps TRBD2 as D (6 bases). V shed 8 bases and J shed 8 bases, with 16 bases lying between them. The V gene's germline CDR1 is SGHVS and CDR2 FQNEAQ. The CDR3 covers 13 residues. In nucleotides, the CDR3 is TGTGCCAGCCGCAAGGGAGGAGTGGATGAGCAGTTCTTC. Its protein product is CASRKGGVDEQFF.

This chain links TRBV30 with TRBJ2-5, with 10 nucleotides matching TRBD2. The germline V gene encodes CDR1 GTSNPN and CDR2 SVGIG (reference sequence). The CDR3 extends over 15 amino acids. V dropped 0 bases and J dropped 6; count of bases not matched to a gene: 7. The DNA for the CDR3 is TGTGCCTGGAGTGTCTCAGCGGGGGGGCGGCAGACCCAGTACTTC. Residues: CAWSVSAGGRQTQYF.

This clone has only one observation. The CDR3 DNA sequence: TGTGCCAGCGCGGCAGGGGGGACAGATACGCAGTATTTT. Translated, it gives CASAAGGTDTQYF. The chain is built from TRBV7-3 and TRBJ2-3; D might be TRBD1 (7 bases). Trimming took off 8 bases at V and 3 bases at J, with 12 bases between the two ends. Germline values: CDR1 SGHTA, CDR2 FQGTGA. The CDR3 spans 13 residues.

This chain joins TRBV6-5 and TRBJ2-7, with D possibly TRBD2 on 6 matching bases. Trimming cost V 0 bases and J 1 base, with 10 bases left between them. The CDR3 has 15 residues. Per germline, CDR1 MNHEY and CDR2 SVGAGI. The CDR3 reads CASSYSGRLSYEQYF. In DNA form, the CDR3 reads TGTGCCAGCAGTTACTCAGGGAGGCTGTCCTACGAGCAGTACTTC.

The chain joins TRBV28 to TRBJ2-1, with 11 nucleotides matching TRBD2. Germline loops: CDR1 MDHEN, CDR2 SYDVKM. CDR3 length: 13 amino acids. After removal of 1 base from V and 15 bases from J, the junction contained 5 bases not matched to a gene. The CDR3 protein is CASSLFSGGVGFF. CDR3 sequence (DNA): TGTGCCAGCAGTTTATTTAGCGGGGGGGTTGGGTTCTTC.

This clone was counted a single time. The chain carries TRBV28 and TRBJ2-1; 10 bases line up with TRBD2. The germline CDR1 and CDR2 sequences are MDHEN and SYDVKM. There are 16 residues in the CDR3. The V gene end was trimmed by 8 bases and the J gene end by 0 bases; junction bases not matched to a gene: 7. The CDR3 reads CASGPSSGGSYNEQFF. For the CDR3, the DNA is TGTGCCAGCGGACCTTCTAGCGGGGGCTCCTACAATGAGCAGTTCTTC.

J is TRBJ1-3 and V is TRBV19; D remains unclear. Germline CDR1 and CDR2: LNHDA and SQIVND (reference sequence). V was shortened by 7 bases and J by 3 bases, with 7 bases between the two germline ends. This CDR3 has 12 residues. The CDR3 here is CASNGVGNTIYF. The CDR3 coding sequence is TGTGCCAGTAACGGAGTTGGAAACACCATATATTTT.

The V gene is TRBV5-1, the J gene TRBJ1-2; D perhaps matches TRBD1 (6 bases). Trimming shortened V by 3 bases and J by 4 bases, and 10 bases separated the two germline ends. Per the germline V gene, CDR1 is SGHRS and CDR2 is YFSETQ. This CDR3 comprises 13 residues. The CDR3 nucleotides are TGCGCCAGCAGCTCACAGGGTGCCTATGGCTACACCTTC. Translation gives CASSSQGAYGYTF.

The rearrangement joins TRBV19 to TRBJ2-3; 9 nucleotides agree with TRBD2. This CDR3 is 16 amino acids long. Germline CDR1 is LNHDA and CDR2 is SQIVND (reference sequence). V lost 3 bases to trimming and J lost 2 bases; unmatched junction nucleotides: 6. The CDR3 reads CASSMWRGGPTDTQYF. CDR3 DNA: TGTGCCAGTAGTATGTGGCGGGGGGGCCCCACAGATACGCAGTATTTT.